This paragraph covers one T cell receptor beta chain sequence. Its antigen is unidentified. V shed 3 bases and J shed 1 base, with 10 bases lying between them. Germline V lookup: CDR1 SGDLS, CDR2 YYNGEE. The CDR3 is made up of 14 amino acids. This sample stems from a study of Ad26.COV2.S vaccination and SARS-CoV-2 variants. About the research overall: The authors gave Ad26.COV2.S intramuscularly, either once or twice 56 days apart.

Described treatment: roughly 19 received Ad26.COV2.S at low or high dose, single or two shots; several received placebo; per-sample allocation not given. Day 63 after the first vaccine or placebo injection was the time point for sampling. General observations from the study: Estimates derived from TCR breadth and depth analyses may have underestimated total T cell responses.

The repertoire was sequenced with immunoSEQ multiplex PCR; TCRdb's copy has only in-frame clones and lacks some. The sample lists 300,000 to 350,000 clones; around 85% were seen once. The chain couples TRBV9 to TRBJ2-5; maybe TRBD2 (5 bases). The sequencing here drew on peripheral blood, taken in a trial of Ad26.COV2.S vaccine versus placebo. This TCR derives from a person aged 18 to 59 who received the Ad26.COV2.S COVID-19 vaccine or a placebo. CDR3 in amino acids: CASSALGLQETQYF. Here the CDR3 DNA reads TGTGCCAGCAGCGCCCTCGGACTCCAAGAGACCCAGTACTTC.